In this sample, the clone carrying this T cell receptor (beta chain) turned up many times. The entry originates in a study of CD8+CD57+ T cells in acquired aplastic anemia. CDR1 and CDR2 from the germline V gene are SGHTA and FQGTGA. The length of the CDR3 is 13 residues. V shed 5 bases and J 8 bases; nucleotides not matched to a gene: 6. All patients picked for sequencing had shown, by flow cytometry, an expansion of CD8+CD57+ cells. Genomic DNA acted as the template from which TCR beta VDJ combination and CDR3 sequence profiling were carried out. TCRdb analysed the reads with MiXCR anew, one entry per CDR3 protein. The sample yields roughly 200,000 distinct CDR3 sequences, around 60% seen once.

The rearrangement joins TRBV7-3 to TRBJ1-2, with 9 bases fitting TRBD1. This TCR came from a human donor with aplastic anemia. The specimen was sorted CD4+, CD8+, or CD8+CD57+ T cells (not recorded which) from PBMCs. CDR3 DNA: TGTGCCAGCAGCCCGGGACAGGGAAGAGGCTACACCTTC. The encoded protein is CASSPGQGRGYTF.